This record looks at one T cell receptor (beta chain) sequence and its context. There is no known antigen for this receptor. No quality values exist for individual bases; no much larger clone is one base distant. The record originates from a study of CD8 T cells in Susac syndrome (dated by TCRdb to 2018 to 2020). For the study in its entirety: Among the sequenced Susac syndrome patients, roughly six had clinically active disease and eight were in clinical remission. Susac syndrome patients were therapy-naive, on corticosteroids (some also receiving IVIg), or on IVIg alone at blood withdrawal. Whether CD8+ T cell activation and differentiation in Susac syndrome was antigen driven was tested using repertoire sequencing.

Points the paper makes about the study in general: In the CD4+ T cell repertoire of Susac syndrome patients, clonal expansion was not detected. The study acknowledged that relatively few individuals were included in the TCR sequencing and HLA analysis.

RNA was extracted using the RNeasy kit, and about 0.45 to 1 ug of the RNA was reverse transcribed with random hexamers. TCR beta CDR3 regions were amplified with the immunoSEQ multiplex PCR assay covering 54 Vbeta and 13 Jbeta segments. PCR amplification bias was corrected by using a synthetic template baseline for primer optimization and computational correction. The original pipeline was this. Reads were annotated to V, D and J genes according to IMGT and were analyzed with immunoSEQ Analyzer, with only productive sequences retained. Clonality was calculated as one minus the Shannon entropy normalized by log2 of the number of productive unique sequences. Public and private clones were assessed among the 100 most prevalent clones of each patient and control. Susac-specific clones were defined as absent from healthy and MS cohorts, 1052 published viral clones and other ImmuneACCESS disease sequences. Using fastp trimming at Q25 and MiXCR clonotype assembly, TCRdb reanalyzed the public sequencing data and kept in-frame beta chains. Identical CDR3 protein sequences are pooled into one entry, listed with their most common genes and DNA. The V and J calls were determined by TCRdb, not by the authors. Counted in this sample were around 170,000 distinct CDR3 sequences; 85% to 95% of them appeared once. The biggest ten clones account for 0.12% of the sample.

Peripheral blood CD8+ and CD4+ T cells from healthy donors, Susac syndrome patients and multiple sclerosis patients were profiled by high-throughput TCR beta sequencing. Susac syndrome patients met recently defined diagnostic criteria for definite or probable disease. Bulk CD8+ and CD4+ T cells were purified by magnetic negative isolation, while CD8+ TEMRA cells were enriched using FACS. Blood was drawn into EDTA tubes, processed within 24 hours, and PBMCs were isolated by density gradient centrifugation. PBMCs intended for TCR sequencing were cryopreserved in liquid nitrogen and thawed later in a water bath at 37 degrees C. Purity of sorted or isolated CD4+, CD8+ and CD8+ TEMRA cells was at least 90%. The germline V gene yields SGHDN for CDR1 and FVKESK for CDR2. The CDR3 contains 14 residues, cysteine and phenylalanine counted. CDR3 DNA is the only sequence kept; it has 42 bases, read in frame from the first base. V drops 4 bases and J drops 4 bases, leaving 13 bases in between.

The sequence came from a human donor with Susac syndrome. Material: CD4+ T cells from PBMCs. This chain is built from TRBV14 and TRBJ1-1; TRBD1 is possibly the D segment (5 matching bases). In nucleotide form, the sequence is TGTGCCAGCAGCCGAGGGGCAGTAGGCACTGAAGCTTTCTTT. Its protein product is CASSRGAVGTEAFF.